This T cell receptor beta chain was retrieved from a study of vaccination effects on CD4 cells after COVID-19. Study observations and caveats: Clones arising from infection and from vaccination showed marked clonal contraction late after vaccination.

Regarding this clone: Its antigen remains unknown.

CDR3 size: 17 residues. Germline V gene sequence: CDR1 MRHNA, CDR2 SNTAGT. J was trimmed by 10 bases and V by 9 bases; bases with no gene match: 25. The repertoire was sequenced with immunoSEQ multiplex PCR; TCRdb's copy has only in-frame clones and lacks some. The table includes roughly 63,000 clones, 75% detected once. Ahead of sequencing, the ViraFEST assay grew antigen-specific CD4+ T cells using viral peptide pools. Culture lasted 10 days before CD4+ T cell isolation. The study found no prior SARS-CoV-2 infection in the vaccine recipients, who tested negative for nucleocapsid antibodies. IL-2 at around 9.8 IU/ml and peptides at roughly 9.6 ug/ml were added to cultured PBMC, two million per well.

The chain links TRBV6-4 to TRBJ1-1; 8 bases fit TRBD1. This sample comprised CD4+ T cells from PBMCs cultured with HCoV-OC43 spike peptides, obtained before COVID-19 vaccination. Subset defined: HCoV-OC43 spike overlapping peptide pool stimulation. This TCR was recovered from a human donor who received a COVID-19 vaccine. The CDR3 is CASYYRDRCLKNKGAFF. The CDR3 DNA is TGTGCCAGTTACTACCGGGACAGGTGCCTTAAGAATAAGGGAGCTTTCTTT.